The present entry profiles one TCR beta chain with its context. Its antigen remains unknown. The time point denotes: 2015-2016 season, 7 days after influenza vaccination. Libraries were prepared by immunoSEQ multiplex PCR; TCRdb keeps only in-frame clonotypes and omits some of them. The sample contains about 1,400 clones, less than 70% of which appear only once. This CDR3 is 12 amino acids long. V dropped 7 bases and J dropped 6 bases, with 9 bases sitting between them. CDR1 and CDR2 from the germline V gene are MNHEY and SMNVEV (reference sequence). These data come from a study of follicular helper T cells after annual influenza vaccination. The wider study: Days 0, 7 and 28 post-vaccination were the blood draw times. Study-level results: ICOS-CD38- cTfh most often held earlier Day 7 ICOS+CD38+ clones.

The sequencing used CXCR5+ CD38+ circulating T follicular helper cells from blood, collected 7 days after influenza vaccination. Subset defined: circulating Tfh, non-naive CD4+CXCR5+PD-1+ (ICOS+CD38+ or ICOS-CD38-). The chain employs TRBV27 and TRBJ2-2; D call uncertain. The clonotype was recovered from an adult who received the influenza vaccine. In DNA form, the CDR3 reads TGTGCCAGCACCGACCCCCCCGGGGAGCTGTTTTTT. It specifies CASTDPPGELFF.